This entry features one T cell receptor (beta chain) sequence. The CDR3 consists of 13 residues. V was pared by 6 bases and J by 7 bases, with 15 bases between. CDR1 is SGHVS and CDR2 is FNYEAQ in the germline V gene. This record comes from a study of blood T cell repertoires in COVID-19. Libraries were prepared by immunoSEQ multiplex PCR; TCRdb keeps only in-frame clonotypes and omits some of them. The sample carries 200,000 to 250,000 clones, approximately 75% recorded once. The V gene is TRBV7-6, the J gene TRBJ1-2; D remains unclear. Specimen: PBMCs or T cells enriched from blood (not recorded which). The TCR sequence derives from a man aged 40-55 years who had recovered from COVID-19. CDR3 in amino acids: CASRALRGGGYTF. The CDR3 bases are TGTGCCAGCAGGGCCCTGAGAGGTGGTGGCTACACCTTC.